A selection of T cell receptor beta chains follows, all from one sample in a study of circulating and synovial CD4+ cells in juvenile arthritis. Repertoires were generated with immunoSEQ multiplex PCR, while TCRdb's copy carries only in-frame clones and drops some. The profile covers about 32,000 clones, with roughly 96% appearing a single time and roughly 0.7% taken by the ten largest. Input material: CD4+ T cells from blood. These receptors all stem from a human donor with juvenile idiopathic arthritis. The CDR3 runs from the conserved cysteine through the conserved F or W.

V	CDR3
TRBV7-9	CASSPGTGKKNEQFF
TRBV7-2	CASSYDGGRSYEQYF
TRBV27	CASSFADTQYF
TRBV4-2	CASSLSGTGGTNEKLFF
TRBV5-6	CASSLKDRGQDYGYTF
TRBV30	CAWSVGTGHNTGELFF
TRBV19	CASSLQGVRNGYTF
TRBV6-5	CASSPRPGLPYEQYF
TRBV7-3	CASSLFGGGNRNEQFF
TRBV12-5	CASGLDRDQPQHF
TRBV5-1	CASSREGEKLFF
TRBV7-2	CASSLDGVGNTIYF
TRBV6-1	CASSARQGVSYEQYF
TRBV6-1	CASSDGGGAGGYTF
TRBV9	CASSALAGGMVDNKQFF
TRBV28	CASSLPRLQLGQPQHF
TRBV10-3	CAIAQSLNYGYTF
TRBV7-6	CASSLVKFRGLAEPYEQYF
TRBV6-5	CASSYALGGRYGYTF
TRBV5-1	CASSFGRSNEKLFF
TRBV27	CASSPRQTNTEAFF
TRBV6-1	CASRWDFFEQYF
TRBV6-5	CASSPVIGGRETQYF
TRBV11-2	CASSSSRGRRNTEAFF
TRBV5-1	CASSLEQAASYEQYF
TRBV6-6	CASSSGQENTGELFF
TRBV5-5	CASSPEAGSNQPQHF
TRBV2	CASILGGGGTGELFF
TRBV19	CASSRDRADEQYF
TRBV7-2	CASSFGGQSIDTQYF
TRBV13	CASSLWTSGGAGELFF
TRBV5-1	CASRLTVMANQPQHF
TRBV7-3	CASSPRSPLAGNADEQFF
TRBV7-2	CASKGRVAYEQYF
TRBV19	CASTPGDRDHEKLFF
TRBV27	CASSSRTGSYEQYF
TRBV9	CASSVALLAGGDNEQFF
TRBV7-9	CASSPDSGILLVRGYTF
TRBV27	CASSLSFLAGNSKMLAKNIQYF
TRBV19	CASGGLAGASDTQYF
TRBV4-1	CASSHYGQGIYGYTF
TRBV6-1	CASSLNSGRTDTQYF
TRBV28	CASRPSGADTQYF
TRBV9	CASSVERVANSPLHF
TRBV10-3	CAISHGLTDGELFF
TRBV2	CASSLAVLMETQYF
TRBV4-2	CASSQDGLAVYNEQFF
TRBV19	CASSGLAGGPSSYNEQFF
TRBV7-9	CASSLAQVAYEQYF
TRBV11-3	CASSARTSGQDEQFF
TRBV19	CASSIWVAGGLSYEQYF
TRBV11-2	CASSLDSGQGAVGETQYF
TRBV10-1	CASSSRPGQGPNEQFF
TRBV5-1	CATRLAGVQETQYF
TRBV20-1	CSASREKLFF
TRBV19	CASTSGTSYNEQFF
TRBV29-1	CSVLTDRDNSPLHF
TRBV5-4	CASSTRTSGRTDTQYF
TRBV6-1	CASNFGRSQETQYF
TRBV5-1	CASSSLRDSQETQYF